The 9 T cell receptor beta chains in this list originate from one sample, sequenced in a study of CD8+CD57+ T cells in acquired aplastic anemia. Patients chosen for sequencing had CD8+CD57+ cells that had expanded, as shown by flow cytometry. Genomic DNA constituted the template upon which TCR beta VDJ and CDR3 profiling was performed. TCRdb called the reads again in MiXCR, with one record for every CDR3 protein. Of 200,000 to 300,000 distinct CDR3 sequences in the sample, 47% are singletons; the top ten hold about 7.8%. Sequencing was carried out using sorted CD4+, CD8+, or CD8+CD57+ T cells (not recorded which) from PBMCs. Receptors were obtained from a human donor with aplastic anemia.

The chain has TRBV15 and TRBJ1-4; tentatively, D is TRBD1 (5 bases). This CDR3 region has 15 residues. Germline loops: CDR1 LNHNV, CDR2 YYDKDF (reference sequence). V lost 2 bases and J lost 0, with 7 bases in between. As DNA, the CDR3 is TGTGCCACCAGCAGAACGACAGCAACTAATGAAAAACTGTTTTTT. As protein: CATSRTTATNEKLFF.

The table lists this clonotype with many counts. The V gene is TRBV20-1, the J gene TRBJ2-3; D is perhaps TRBD1 (7 bases). V was cut by 0 bases and J by 5 bases, with 15 bases left in between. Germline CDR1 DFQATT, CDR2 SNEGSKA (reference sequence). The CDR3 is 15 amino acids. The CDR3 spells CSAREQGGQRDTQYF. The CDR3 nucleotides read TGCAGTGCTAGAGAGCAGGGGGGCCAGAGAGATACGCAGTATTTT.

This clonotype has only one observation. The V gene is TRBV7-8, the J gene TRBJ2-5, with D perhaps TRBD1 (6 bases). CDR1 is SGHVS, CDR2 FQNEAQ, per germline. V was shortened by 4 bases and J by 1 base, with 10 bases between the two germline ends. The CDR3 has 14 residues. CDR3 in DNA: TGTGCCAGCAGCTCCGACAGGCGCCAAGAGACCCAGTACTTC. Protein sequence: CASSSDRRQETQYF.

Turning to this clonotype: At one boundary the junction diverges from the germline segment, which might be a read error. The CDR3 is CSVGDLEEGFLEAFF. CDR3 bases: TGCAGCGTTGGAGATCTTGAGGAAGGCTTCCTTGAAGCCTTCTTT. The chain has TRBV29-1 and TRBJ1-1, with unresolved D. The germline CDR1 and CDR2 sequences are SQVTM and ANQGSEA. This CDR3 is built from 15 residues.

The V call is TRBV6-5, the J call TRBJ1-2, with D unclear. Germline V gene lookup returns CDR1 MNHEY and CDR2 SVGAGI. The CDR3 sequence is 14 residues long. V lost 11 bases and J 4 bases, leaving 20 bases between the germline ends. The CDR3 spells CAGETGPIGYGYTF. The CDR3 DNA sequence: TGTGCCGGCGAAACCGGGCCCATCGGCTATGGCTACACCTTC.

The CDR3 DNA is TGCAGTGCGTTCGAATCAGCGGGTCAAGAGACCCAGTACTTC. This gives the protein CSAFESAGQETQYF. The chain uses TRBV20-1 and TRBJ2-5; maybe TRBD2 (6 bases). Germline CDR1 reads DFQATT; CDR2 reads SNEGSKA (reference sequence). V lost 6 bases to trimming and J lost 2 bases, with 16 bases between them. This CDR3 spans 14 amino acids.

The chain combines TRBV30 with TRBJ2-1; 9 bases match TRBD1. Germline trimming cut 5 bases from V and 7 bases from J; bases unmatched to any gene: 9. The germline V gene has CDR1 GTSNPN and CDR2 SVGIG (reference sequence). This CDR3 is built from 14 residues. CDR3: CAWVPGTGTNEQFF. The CDR3 nucleotides read TGTGCCTGGGTCCCCGGGACAGGGACAAATGAGCAGTTCTTC. Complete variable domain (other parts from reference TRBV30 and TRBJ2-1): SQTIHQWPATLVQPVGSPLSLECTVEGTSNPNLYWYRQAAGRGLQLLFYSVGIGQISSEVPQNLSASRPQDRQFILSSKKLLLSDSGFYLCAWVPGTGTNEQFFGPGTRLTVL.

In its sample, this clonotype was seen many times. The rearrangement uses TRBV9 and TRBJ1-1; D is unclear. The germline gives CDR1 SGDLS, CDR2 YYNGEE. V lost 4 bases and J lost 2, with 12 bases in between. There are 14 residues in the CDR3. The CDR3: CASSPGPANTEAFF. CDR3 sequence (DNA): TGTGCCAGCAGCCCCGGCCCAGCTAACACTGAAGCTTTCTTT.

As regards this clonotype: Given a much more abundant clone one base away, this may be a read error. The CDR3 DNA reads TGTGCCAGCGGGGGGGCAAAACTGCTTTTT. This translates into CASGGAKLLF. The chain is built from TRBV2 and TRBJ1-4; D may be TRBD1 (6 bases). Germline CDR1 and CDR2: SNHLY and FYNNEI. The CDR3 runs to 10 residues.